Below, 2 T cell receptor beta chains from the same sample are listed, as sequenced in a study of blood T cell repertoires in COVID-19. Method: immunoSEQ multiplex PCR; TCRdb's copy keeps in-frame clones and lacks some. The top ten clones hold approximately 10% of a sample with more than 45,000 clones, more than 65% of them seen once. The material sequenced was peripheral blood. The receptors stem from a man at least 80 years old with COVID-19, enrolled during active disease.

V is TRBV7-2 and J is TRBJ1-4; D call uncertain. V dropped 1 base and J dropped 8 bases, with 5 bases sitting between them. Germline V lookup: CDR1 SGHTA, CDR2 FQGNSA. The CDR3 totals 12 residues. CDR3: CASSLGGEKLFF. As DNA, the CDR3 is TGTGCCAGCAGCTTAGGAGGGGAAAAACTGTTTTTT.

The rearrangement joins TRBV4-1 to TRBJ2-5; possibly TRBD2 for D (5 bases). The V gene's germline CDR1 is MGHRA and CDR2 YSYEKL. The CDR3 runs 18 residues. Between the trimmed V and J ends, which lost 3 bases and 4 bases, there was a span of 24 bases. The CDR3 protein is CASSQGFRRGQILETQYF. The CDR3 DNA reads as TGCGCCAGCAGCCAGGGGTTTCGACGAGGGCAAATTTTAGAGACCCAGTACTTC.